These 26 T cell receptor beta chains were sequenced from one sample in a study of T cells in Graves' hyperthyroidism and ophthalmopathy. Amplification targeted TCR beta CDR3 regions from RNA transcripts. HTBI primers drove first-round RT-PCR of the TCR CDR3. A single record per CDR3 protein comes from TCRdb applying MiXCR to the multiplex PCR reads. The sample lists 350,000 to 400,000 distinct CDR3 sequences; approximately 15% were seen once. Input material: blood. The receptors derive from a woman aged 55-69 years with Graves' hyperthyroidism.

The J gene is TRBJ2-1, the V gene TRBV27; 10 positions match TRBD1. This CDR3 is built from 16 residues. After removal of 5 bases from V and 4 bases from J, the junction contained 8 bases not matched to a gene. Germline loops: CDR1 MNHEY, CDR2 SMNVEV (reference sequence). The CDR3 sequence: CASSLQTGGAYNEQFF. CDR3 nucleotides: TGTGCCAGCAGTCTACAGACAGGGGGCGCTTACAATGAGCAGTTCTTC.

Here the CDR3 reads CASTQTSGGAGELFF. CDR3 bases: TGTGCCAGCACCCAGACTAGCGGGGGGGCCGGGGAGCTGTTTTTT. The V gene is TRBV12-3 or TRBV12-4, the J gene TRBJ2-2; 14 bases align to TRBD2. The CDR3 runs 15 residues. V trimming: 7 bases; J trimming: 6 bases; junction bases outside the gene matches: 4.

This clonotype was seen a single time. The rearrangement links TRBV9 to TRBJ1-2, with D hard to call. This CDR3 is 15 amino acids long. V lost 0 bases, J lost 1 base, and 10 bases lay in between. Germline V gene lookup returns CDR1 SGDLS and CDR2 YYNGEE. In DNA form, the CDR3 reads TGTGCCAGCAGCGTAGCTAACAGCTATAACTATGGCTACACCTTC. Protein product: CASSVANSYNYGYTF.

This clonotype has more than one count but fewer than ten. Since a much larger clone is just one base distant, this may be a read error. This chain's CDR3 is CASNLAFATGVTEAFF. The CDR3 DNA reads TGCGCCAGCAACTTGGCTTTCGCGACAGGGGTCACTGAAGCTTTCTTT. V usage is TRBV5-1 and J usage is TRBJ1-1; 8 bases agree with TRBD1. Germline CDR1 and CDR2: SGHRS and YFSETQ. The CDR3 extends over 16 amino acids.

Many counts were recorded for this clonotype. This sequence joins TRBV5-1 and TRBJ1-1, with a weak D call TRBD1 (5 bases). In germline, CDR1 is SGHRS, CDR2 YFSETQ. The CDR3 totals 14 residues. The germline V and J ends were trimmed by 0 bases and 1 base, with 7 bases remaining between them. The CDR3 protein is CASSLGQSNTEAFF. CDR3 DNA sequence: TGCGCCAGCAGCTTGGGACAGTCGAACACTGAAGCTTTCTTT. Variable domain in full (rest from reference TRBV5-1 and TRBJ1-1): KAGVTQTPRYLIKTRGQQVTLSCSPISGHRSVSWYQQTPGQGLQFLFEYFSETQRNKGNFPGRFSGRQFSNSRSEMNVSTLELGDSALYLCASSLGQSNTEAFFGQGTRLTVV.

This clonotype was recorded a few times. Being one base from a much bigger clone, this may be a read error. The chain couples TRBV11-3 to TRBJ2-3; D possibly corresponds to TRBD2 (5 bases). Looked up from germline, CDR1 is SGHNT and CDR2 is YENEEA. The V gene lost 3 bases and the J gene lost 2 bases, with 9 bases spanning the gap. The CDR3 consists of 14 residues. The CDR3 is CASSLDFYTDTQYF. CDR3 bases: TGTGCCAGCAGCTTGGACTTCTACACAGATACGCAGTATTTT.

This clonotype was seen repeatedly, ten times or more. V is TRBV3-1 and J is TRBJ2-1; D might be TRBD1 (7 bases). V was trimmed by 0 bases and J by 15 bases, leaving 21 bases between them. The CDR3 length is 15 residues. CDR1 is LGHDT, CDR2 YNNKEL, per germline (reference sequence). The CDR3 DNA sequence: TGTGCCAGCAGCCAAGAGATCGGGCGGGACAGCGTTGGGTTCTTC. Amino acid sequence: CASSQEIGRDSVGFF.

Notes on this clonotype: This is likely a read error, given that the CDR3 carries no conserved phenylalanine or tryptophan at its end. The rearrangement links TRBV29-1 to TRBJ1-1; D is ambiguous. CDR3 size: 10 residues. Trimming took off 7 bases at V and 1 base at J, with 4 bases between the two ends. CDR1 and CDR2 (germline): SQVTM, ANQGSEA. This CDR3 is CSAGNTEAFL. The CDR3 DNA is TGCAGCGCCGGGAACACTGAAGCTTTCCTT.

This clonotype was seen at least ten times. This rearrangement joins TRBV7-6 to TRBJ2-7; TRBD2 might be the D (6 bases). V was clipped by 4 bases and J by 7 bases, with 17 bases between them. Germline CDR1 SGHVS, CDR2 FNYEAQ. CDR3 length equals 14 residues. Written as DNA, the CDR3 is TGTGCCAGCAGCTCCGGACTGATCGCGGGGGAGCAGTACTTC. Translated: CASSSGLIAGEQYF.

The chain couples TRBV12-3 or TRBV12-4 to TRBJ2-1; no clear D gene. The CDR3 contains 12 residues. V was shortened by 6 bases and J by 7 bases, with 10 bases between the two germline ends. The CDR3: CASRRSSNEQFF. The CDR3 DNA reads TGTGCCAGCAGGCGGAGTAGTAATGAGCAGTTCTTC.

As to this clonotype: The conserved phenylalanine or tryptophan normally closing the CDR3 is absent here, so this likely arose from a read error. The chain joins TRBV10-3 to TRBJ2-1; 9 positions agree with TRBD2. The CDR3 extends over 15 amino acids. The germline CDR1 and CDR2 sequences are ENHRY and SYGVKD. V was clipped by 8 bases and J by 9 bases; unmatched bases: 14. In nucleotides, the CDR3 is TGTGCCATCGGAAAGAATGGCGGGAGGGCCGGTGAGCAGTTCCTC. Its protein is CAIGKNGGRAGEQFL.

This clonotype has at least ten counts. The V call is TRBV7-9, the J call TRBJ2-3; 8 nucleotides match TRBD1. Per the germline V gene, CDR1 is SEHNR and CDR2 is FQNEAQ (reference sequence). The CDR3 is 18 amino acids. J gave up 0 bases and V 5 bases, and 13 bases lay outside the gene matches. The CDR3 region is CASSRTGGSLLSTDTQYF. In DNA form, the CDR3 reads TGTGCCAGCAGCCGTACAGGGGGATCCTTACTAAGCACAGATACGCAGTATTTT.

This clonotype was recorded many times. The chain joins TRBV12-3 or TRBV12-4 to TRBJ1-5; 7 nucleotides line up with TRBD1. Trimming took 5 bases from V and 3 from J; bases not matched to a gene: 10. The CDR3 has 16 residues. The CDR3, as DNA: TGTGCCAGCAGTCTATCCGGGACAGAGGCCAATCAGCCCCAGCATTTT. Translated, it gives CASSLSGTEANQPQHF.

This clonotype has ten or more counts. The chain employs TRBV12-3 or TRBV12-4 and TRBJ1-5; the D gene is possibly TRBD1 (5 bases). CDR3 length: 16 amino acids. V was pared by 3 bases and J by 0 bases, with 12 bases between. The CDR3 nucleotides are TGTGCCAGCAGTTTTGGGGGAAGATATAGCAATCAGCCCCAGCATTTT. It encodes CASSFGGRYSNQPQHF.

V gene TRBV12-3 or TRBV12-4 combines with J gene TRBJ2-7; TRBD2 matches 12 bases. V lost 4 bases and J lost 3; bases outside the gene matches: 4. This CDR3 spans 15 amino acids. The CDR3 loop is CASSSGLAGYYEQYF. Written as DNA, the CDR3 is TGTGCCAGCAGTTCGGGACTAGCGGGCTACTACGAGCAGTACTTC.

A word on this clonotype: This clone may be a read error of a much larger clone one base away. As DNA, the CDR3 is TGCGCCAGCGGTTGGACTAGCGGAAGCTCCTACGAGCAGTACTTC. This codes for CASGWTSGSSYEQYF. The chain recombines TRBV5-1 with TRBJ2-7; 10 bases fit TRBD2. Looked up from germline, CDR1 is SGHRS and CDR2 is YFSETQ. The ends lost 7 bases at V and 0 bases at J; junction bases unmatched: 7. CDR3 length: 15 residues.

The rearrangement links TRBV20-1 to TRBJ1-1, with a tentative D call TRBD1 (5 bases). This CDR3 region has 14 residues. V was clipped by 2 bases and J by 1 base, with 11 bases between them. Germline CDR1 DFQATT, CDR2 SNEGSKA (reference sequence). CDR3 sequence reads: CSARRGGSNTEAFF. The CDR3 coding sequence is TGCAGTGCTAGACGGGGGGGGTCGAACACTGAAGCTTTCTTT.

There are many counts of this clonotype. The chain employs TRBV7-8 and TRBJ2-1; TRBD2 might be the D (5 bases). V was shortened by 3 bases and J by 4 bases, with 13 bases between the two germline ends. Germline V CDR1 and CDR2: SGHVS, FQNEAQ. CDR3 length: 15 residues. CDR3 in amino acids: CASSFLRGGYNEQFF. CDR3 bases: TGTGCCAGCAGCTTCTTGAGAGGAGGTTACAATGAGCAGTTCTTC. Variable domain in full (rest from reference TRBV7-8 and TRBJ2-1): GAGVSQSPRYKVAKRGQDVALRCDPISGHVSLFWYQQALGQGPEFLTYFQNEAQLDKSGLPSDRFFAERPEGSVSTLKIQRTQQEDSAVYLCASSFLRGGYNEQFFGPGTRLTVL.

This clonotype showed up many times. The chain uses TRBV7-8 and TRBJ2-7; 8 nucleotides agree with TRBD2. CDR1 SGHVS and CDR2 FQNEAQ come from the germline V gene. With 1 base clipped from V and 6 bases from J, the junction kept 11 bases outside the gene matches. CDR3 length: 16 amino acids. CDR3 in DNA: TGTGCCAGCAGCTTAGTATGGGGTAGCGGGACTGGCGAGCAGTACTTC. Translation gives CASSLVWGSGTGEQYF.

This clonotype was recorded many times. The rearrangement links TRBV12-3 or TRBV12-4 to TRBJ2-2; TRBD1 agrees at 10 bases. With V trimmed by 5 bases and J by 1 base, 7 bases remained unmatched. CDR3 length equals 17 residues. The CDR3 DNA sequence: TGTGCCAGCAGTCCGGACAGGGGGAATCGGAACACCGGGGAGCTGTTTTTT. Its protein product is CASSPDRGNRNTGELFF.

The chain recombines TRBV14 with TRBJ1-6, with D uncertain. Trimming pared 2 bases from V and 9 bases from J, leaving 11 bases between. This CDR3 is 14 amino acids long. Per germline, CDR1 SGHDN and CDR2 FVKESK. The CDR3 here is CASSQLGMSSPLHF. CDR3 DNA: TGTGCCAGCAGCCAACTGGGGATGAGTTCACCCCTCCACTTT.

V gene TRBV7-6 combines with J gene TRBJ2-3, with TRBD2 as a possible D gene (5 bases). Germline assignment: CDR1 SGHVS and CDR2 FNYEAQ. Trimming cost V 0 bases and J 1 base, with 14 bases left between them. The CDR3 is made up of 17 amino acids. The CDR3 DNA reads TGTGCCAGCAGCTTAGCGCTGTCTAGCAGACGCACAGATACGCAGTATTTT. This codes for CASSLALSSRRTDTQYF.

This clonotype occurred a few times. The CDR3 bases are TGTGCCAGCAGCTCAACAGGGATCTCCTATAATTCACCCCTCCACTTT. Its protein is CASSSTGISYNSPLHF. This chain connects TRBV13 to TRBJ1-6; D is possibly TRBD1 (6 bases). Looked up from germline, CDR1 is PRHDT and CDR2 is FYEKMQ (reference sequence). Trimming shortened V by 4 bases and J by 0 bases, and 10 bases separated the two germline ends. This CDR3 region has 16 residues.

This clonotype showed up many times. The rearrangement uses TRBV12-5 and TRBJ1-1; D is unresolved. Germline V CDR1 and CDR2: LGHNT, FRNRAP. The CDR3 totals 13 residues. V dropped 3 bases and J dropped 3 bases, with 8 bases sitting between them. CDR3 sequence (DNA): TGTGCTAGTGGTTTTCGCGGGGACACTGAAGCTTTCTTT. The encoded protein is CASGFRGDTEAFF.

On this clonotype itself: Possible read error: a much larger clone is one base away. The chain employs TRBV28 and TRBJ2-3, with 14 bases fitting TRBD2. Germline-derived CDR1 and CDR2 are MDHEN and SYDVKM. The CDR3 sequence is 14 residues long. The CDR3 here is CASGTSGRSDTRYF. For the CDR3, the DNA is TGTGCCAGCGGGACTAGCGGGAGATCGGATACGCGGTATTTT.

This clonotype has a count of ten or more. The rearrangement joins TRBV5-5 to TRBJ1-5; D is ambiguous. Trimming pared 0 bases from V and 2 bases from J, leaving 12 bases between. Per the germline V gene, CDR1 is SGHKS and CDR2 is YYEKEE (reference sequence). The CDR3 sequence is 16 residues long. The CDR3, as DNA: TGTGCCAGCAGCTTGGCCGCTAATACTGGCAATCAGCCCCAGCATTTT. Amino acid sequence: CASSLAANTGNQPQHF.